This TCR beta chain derives from a study of T cell repertoires in cytomegalovirus infection. Study background: Public TCR beta signature analysis indicated the presence of both CMV infection and matching HLA type. The study, taken as a whole, reports: Of the TCR beta families, the public ones yielded a cumulative frequency that identified carriers of CMV plus the relevant HLA. The ex vivo response showed dominance by HLA-C-restricted CMV-specific TCR beta clonotypes.

The table lists this clonotype with many counts. The antigen is unknown. TCRdb independently ran MiXCR on the reads; one entry per CDR3 protein. The sample holds approximately 500,000 distinct CDR3 sequences, over 9% seen once. What was sequenced was PBMCs. The receptor comes from a human donor in good health (CMV status not recorded). Some clones in this sample may be carry-over from other donors' samples.

The CDR3 DNA sequence: TGTGCCAGCAGCGTAGAAGGGAGTTTGAACACTGAAGCTTTCTTT. The encoded protein is CASSVEGSLNTEAFF. The V gene is TRBV9, the J gene TRBJ1-1, with D unresolved. The V gene lost 0 bases and the J gene lost 0 bases, with 9 bases spanning the gap. CDR3 length: 15 residues. Germline V CDR1 and CDR2: SGDLS, YYNGEE.